This TCR beta chain was sequenced in a study of human T cells and chemical hapten exposure. Points from the study as a whole: Relative to control repertoires, expanded TCRs gave rise to significantly more large CDR3 similarity clusters.

This clonotype was counted at least ten times. The antigen is undetermined. V gave up 5 bases and J gave up 5 bases, with 13 bases separating them. Germline V lookup: CDR1 DFQATT, CDR2 SNEGSKA (reference sequence). The CDR3 sequence is 12 residues long. Attachment of unique molecular identifiers to individual cDNA molecules was performed in the library. TCRdb called the RACE reads again in MiXCR, with one record for every CDR3 protein. The table records 250,000 or so distinct CDR3 sequences, over 8% of them present only once. As to time point: pre-sensitization, week 0. Treatment given: therapeutic diphenylcyclopropenone sensitization with weekly scalp DPC. Alopecia patients deemed DPC-suitable, aged 18 to 70, excluding pregnancy.

The V call is TRBV20-1, the J call TRBJ2-7, with D possibly being TRBD1 (5 bases). The source is a woman aged 40 to 50 with alopecia areata. Some clones in this sample may be carry-over from other donors' samples. Source: whole blood, taken in connection with sensitization to the hapten diphenylcyclopropenone (DPC). In nucleotides, the CDR3 is TGCAGTGCTCCGCCACAGGAAAACGAGCAGTACTTC. This sequence encodes CSAPPQENEQYF.